This TCR beta chain originates from a study of blood T cell repertoires in COVID-19. TCRdb's copy holds only in-frame clones and misses some; the assay was immunoSEQ multiplex PCR. The sample shows roughly 240,000 clones, roughly 85% of them seen only once. Seattle patients were enrolled while actively infected and followed longitudinally. Trimming left V 0 bases short and J 6 bases short, with 16 bases between. CDR3 length: 16 residues. Germline V CDR1 and CDR2: KGHSH, LQKENI. The source material was peripheral blood. The chain uses TRBV18 and TRBJ2-3, with D possibly matching TRBD2 (6 bases). This TCR came from a man in his fifties with COVID-19, enrolled during active disease. The CDR3 region has the DNA TGTGCCAGCTCACCACCGCGGACTACTTTCGGGGATACGCAGTATTTT. Translating it yields CASSPPRTTFGDTQYF.